This section outlines one TCR beta chain sequence together with its context. Its target is unknown. Unrecorded immune exposures were likely, despite nominal health at sampling. Germline assignment: CDR1 SNHLY and CDR2 FYNNEI. V shed 5 bases and J shed 0 bases, with 20 bases lying between them. The CDR3 runs 18 residues. The sample belongs to a study of cytomegalovirus exposure and HLA in healthy donors. Study-wide results and caveats: Cytomegalovirus-associated TCR beta chains were listed, numbering more than 150. Excluded: some indistinguishable V segments such as TRBV6-2 and TRBV6-3. Based on reports, TCR beta sequences accurately predicted HLA-A and HLA-B alleles for most subjects.

PCR amplification relied on 60 Vbeta primers (plus 13 Jbeta primers). Data came from immunoSEQ multiplex PCR; TCRdb stores just in-frame clones and leaves some out. This sample carries 200,000 to 250,000 clones, less than 85% of them seen once, and the ten largest clones take 0.63%. The clonotype comes from a man aged 18 to 29 in good health and CMV-seronegative. The V call is TRBV2, the J call TRBJ1-3, with D perhaps matching TRBD1 (6 bases). Material: PBMCs. This CDR3 reads CASSFDRDTKHSGNTIYF. In DNA form, the CDR3 reads TGTGCCAGCAGTTTTGACCGGGACACGAAACACTCTGGAAACACCATATATTTT.